This T cell receptor (beta chain) was obtained from a study of shared clonotypes between healthy human individuals. The CDR3 totals 15 residues. Per germline, CDR1 LGHNA and CDR2 YSLEER. Trimming shortened V by 0 bases and J by 6 bases, and 15 bases separated the two germline ends. Donors, without exception, were Caucasian adults residing in Nashville, Tennessee. The CD8 memory fraction combined CD45RO+ cells with TemRA cells (CCR7-negative CD45RA+). The assay was immunoSEQ multiplex PCR, and TCRdb's table has in-frame clones only and misses some. The sample comprises approximately 640,000 clones, 90% of which are singletons, and 34% rests with the top ten.

The sequencing sample was made of memory CD8+ T cells from PBMCs. The subset was: CD45RO+ cells pooled with CCR7-negative TemRA cells. The gene calls are TRBV4-3 and TRBJ2-7; D is possibly TRBD2 (6 bases). The receptor comes from a man between 18 and 29 years old in good health. Some clones in this sample may be carry-over from other donors' samples. Here the CDR3 DNA reads TGCGCCAGCAGCCAAGATACGGGACTTTCCCTCGAGCAGTACTTC. As protein: CASSQDTGLSLEQYF.